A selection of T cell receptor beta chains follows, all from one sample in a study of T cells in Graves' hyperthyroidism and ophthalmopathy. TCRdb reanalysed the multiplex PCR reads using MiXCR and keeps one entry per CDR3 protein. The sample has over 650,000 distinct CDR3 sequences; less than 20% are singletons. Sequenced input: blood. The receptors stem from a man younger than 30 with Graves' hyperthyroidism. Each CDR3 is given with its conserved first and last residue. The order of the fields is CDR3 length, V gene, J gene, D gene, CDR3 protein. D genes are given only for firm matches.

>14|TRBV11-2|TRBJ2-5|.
CASSSGIWGETQYF
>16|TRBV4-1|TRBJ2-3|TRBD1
CASRQGLGRNEDTQYF
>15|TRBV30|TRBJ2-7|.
CAWIPPDRQSREQYF
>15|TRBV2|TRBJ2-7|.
CASSAPPGSTYEQYF
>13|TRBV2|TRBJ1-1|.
CASSATLSTEAFF
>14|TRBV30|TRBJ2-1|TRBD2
CACDSGVLYNEQFF
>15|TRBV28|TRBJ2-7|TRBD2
CASSLGGDDSYEQYF
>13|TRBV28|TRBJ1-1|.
CASIPGKNTEAFF
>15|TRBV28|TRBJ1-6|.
CASSTGTTYNSPLHF
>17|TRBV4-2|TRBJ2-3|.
CASSQWLYGSSTDTQYF
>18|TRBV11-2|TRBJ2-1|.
CASSLDSPETYSYNEQFF
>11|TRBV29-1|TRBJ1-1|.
CSVDRGVEAFF
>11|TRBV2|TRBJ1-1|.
CASSVTTEAFF
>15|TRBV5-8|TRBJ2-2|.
CASSSGEYVTGELFF
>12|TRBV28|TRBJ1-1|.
CASSFEGAEAFF
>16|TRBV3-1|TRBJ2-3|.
CASSQVYSPGTDTQYF
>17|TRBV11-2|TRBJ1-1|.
CASSFFLTGGSNTEAFF
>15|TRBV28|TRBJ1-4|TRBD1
CASSPPGGPNEKLFF
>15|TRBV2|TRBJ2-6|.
CASSRVSTGANVLTF
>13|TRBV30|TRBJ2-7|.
CAWSNSESDEQYF
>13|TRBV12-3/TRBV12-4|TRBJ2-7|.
CASSLRVAYEQYF
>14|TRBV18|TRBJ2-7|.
CASSPREITYEQYF
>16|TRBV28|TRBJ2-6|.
CASSLQSSSGANVLTF
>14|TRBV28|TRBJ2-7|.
CASSPNGLLLEQYF
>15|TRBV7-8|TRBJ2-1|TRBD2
CASSILAGSHNEQFF
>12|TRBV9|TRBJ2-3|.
CASSPAELQMYF
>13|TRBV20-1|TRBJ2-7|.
CSARGGHTYEQYF
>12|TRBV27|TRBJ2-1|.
CASSLSGGEQFF
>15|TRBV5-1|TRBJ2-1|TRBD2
CASSLASGGHNEQFF
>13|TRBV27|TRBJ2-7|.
CASSLASGGEQYF
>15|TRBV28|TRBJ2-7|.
CASTPMGSSSYEQYF
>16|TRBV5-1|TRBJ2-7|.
CASSWNQRGRLYEQYF
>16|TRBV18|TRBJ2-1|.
CASSPLRQSSYNEQFF
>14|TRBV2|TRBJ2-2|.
CASSWTEITGELFF
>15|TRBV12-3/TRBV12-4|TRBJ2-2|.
CASSFSSRLTGELFF
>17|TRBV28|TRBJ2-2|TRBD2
CASSGLAGTANTGELFF
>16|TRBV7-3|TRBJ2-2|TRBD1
CASSSYRGSDTGELFF
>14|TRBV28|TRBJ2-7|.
CASSFHQKTYEQYF
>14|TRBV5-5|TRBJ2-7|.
CASGARSSSYEQYF
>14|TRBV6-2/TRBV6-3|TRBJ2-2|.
CASRLRPNTGELFF
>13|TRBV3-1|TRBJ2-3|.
CASSVQGTDTQYF
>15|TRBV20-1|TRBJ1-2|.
CSARGGQGANYGYTF
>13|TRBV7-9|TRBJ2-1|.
CASPGALVNEQFF
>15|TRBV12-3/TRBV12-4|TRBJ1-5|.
CASSLAPRGDQPQHF
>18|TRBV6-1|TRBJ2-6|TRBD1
CASKGAGQGFSGANVLTF
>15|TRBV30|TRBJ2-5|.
CAWSVGSGWRETQYF
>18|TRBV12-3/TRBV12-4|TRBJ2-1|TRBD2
CASILRGLAGGVYNEQFF
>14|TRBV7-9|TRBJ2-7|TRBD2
CASSSETSAYEQYF
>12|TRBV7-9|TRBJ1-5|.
CASSWDDQPQHF
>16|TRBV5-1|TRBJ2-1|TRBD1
CASSSGTGASYNEQFF
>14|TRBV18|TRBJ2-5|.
CASSLLGGAETQYF
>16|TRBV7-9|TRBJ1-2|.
CASSFQTGLLDYGYTF
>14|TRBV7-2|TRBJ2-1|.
CASSPRRADREQFF
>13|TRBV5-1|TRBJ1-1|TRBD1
CASSGQGSTEAFF
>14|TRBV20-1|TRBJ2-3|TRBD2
CSARGLAVPGTQYF
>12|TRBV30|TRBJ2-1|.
CAWTISSDEQFF
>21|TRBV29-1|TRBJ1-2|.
CSVELIDHTLLTPPGYYGYTF
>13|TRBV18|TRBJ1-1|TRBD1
CASSPEDRGAAFF